The 26 T cell receptor beta chains below were found in one sample sequenced in a study of shared clonotypes between healthy human individuals. Here immunoSEQ multiplex PCR was the method, and the copy in TCRdb shows in-frame clones only, minus some. Of about 2.4 million clones listed, just over 90% are singletons. Sequenced input: naive CD4+ T cells sorted from blood. Stated subset: CD45RA+ positively selected. Every receptor here comes from a man younger than 30 in good health.

This chain uses TRBV2 with TRBJ2-7; D is undetermined. This CDR3 contains 15 residues. Per the germline V gene, CDR1 is SNHLY and CDR2 is FYNNEI. Deletions cut 6 bases from V and 2 bases from J, with 17 bases between. CDR3 nucleotides: TGTGCCAGCAGAAGGAACCCGGACGGCCCCTACGAGCAGTACTTC. It translates to CASRRNPDGPYEQYF.

The J gene is TRBJ2-7, the V gene TRBV7-2; D is perhaps TRBD2 (5 bases). The germline V gene has CDR1 SGHTA and CDR2 FQGNSA. CDR3 length equals 15 residues. Deletions cut 2 bases from V and 0 bases from J, with 11 bases between. CDR3 nucleotide sequence: TGTGCCAGCAGCTTAAAAGCGGCATCCTCCTACGAGCAGTACTTC. It is translated as CASSLKAASSYEQYF.

V and J are TRBV10-3 and TRBJ1-1, with no clear D. Germline lookup yields CDR1 ENHRY and CDR2 SYGVKD. Deletions cut 7 bases from V and 4 bases from J, with 19 bases between. The CDR3 is 15 amino acids. This CDR3 is CAITNTAGLGTEAFF. In DNA form, the CDR3 reads TGTGCCATCACCAACACAGCAGGTCTGGGCACTGAAGCTTTCTTT.

The chain couples TRBV29-1 to TRBJ1-4; maybe TRBD1 (6 bases). Germline loops: CDR1 SQVTM, CDR2 ANQGSEA. The CDR3 loop spans 12 amino acids. Trimming left V 1 base short and J 8 bases short, with 8 bases between. The CDR3 region is CSVEGGREKLFF. The CDR3 region has the DNA TGCAGCGTTGAAGGGGGGCGGGAAAAACTGTTTTTT.

The chain has TRBV5-1 and TRBJ1-2, with 10 positions matching TRBD1. The junction had 9 bases not matched to a gene; V was cut back by 0 bases and J by 4 bases. The germline gives CDR1 SGHRS, CDR2 YFSETQ. This CDR3 has 17 amino acids. The DNA for the CDR3 is TGCGCCAGCAGCTTGGCCCGGGGGACAGGGGATGCCTATGGCTACACCTTC. Protein: CASSLARGTGDAYGYTF.

Only a few counts were recorded for this clone. The rearrangement uses TRBV6-5 and TRBJ1-6, with 7 bases that match TRBD1. Per germline, CDR1 MNHEY and CDR2 SVGAGI. The CDR3 has 14 residues. The V segment lost 7 bases and the J segment 7 bases; nucleotides outside the gene matches: 7. CDR3 nucleotide sequence: TGTGCCAGCACCTCCGGGACAGACAATTCACCCCTCCACTTT. Amino acids: CASTSGTDNSPLHF.

This chain joins TRBV5-1 and TRBJ1-1; the D gene is possibly TRBD1 (6 bases). The V end was cut by 6 bases, the J end by 3 bases, with 12 bases between. Looked up from germline, CDR1 is SGHRS and CDR2 is YFSETQ. This CDR3 spans 13 amino acids. CDR3 in amino acids: CASNQGTHTEAFF. The CDR3 region has the DNA TGCGCCAGCAACCAGGGGACTCACACTGAAGCTTTCTTT.

The rearrangement joins TRBV30 to TRBJ2-5, with TRBD2 matching 8 bases. Germline CDR1 reads GTSNPN; CDR2 reads SVGIG (reference sequence). The CDR3 contains 15 residues. The ends lost 3 bases at V and 2 bases at J; junction bases unmatched: 8. The CDR3 protein is CAWSWTGGYQETQYF. Here the CDR3 DNA reads TGTGCCTGGAGCTGGACGGGGGGGTATCAAGAGACCCAGTACTTC.

This clone appeared once. This chain uses TRBV19 with TRBJ1-6; TRBD1 is a possible D gene (6 bases). Trimming removed 4 bases at V and 8 bases at J, with 15 bases between. This CDR3 is built from 15 residues. Germline V gene lookup returns CDR1 LNHDA and CDR2 SQIVND (reference sequence). CDR3 residues: CASSNHRVRDSPLHF. CDR3 coding DNA: TGTGCCAGTAGTAACCACAGGGTTCGGGATTCACCCCTCCACTTT.

V usage is TRBV15 and J usage is TRBJ2-5, with 12 bases identical to TRBD1. This CDR3 spans 16 amino acids. Trimming took 0 bases from V and 5 from J; bases not matched to a gene: 4. From germline, CDR1 is LNHNV and CDR2 YYDKDF (reference sequence). The CDR3 is CATSRDGTGGVETQYF. DNA of the CDR3: TGTGCCACCAGCAGAGATGGGACAGGGGGCGTGGAGACCCAGTACTTC.

The chain has TRBV19 and TRBJ2-2, with 14 bases matching TRBD2. V gave up 6 bases and J gave up 8 bases; unmatched junction bases: 5. From germline, CDR1 is LNHDA and CDR2 SQIVND (reference sequence). The CDR3 spans 15 residues. The CDR3 loop is CASSRLAGGPGELFF. For the CDR3, the DNA is TGTGCCAGTAGCCGACTAGCGGGGGGGCCTGGGGAGCTGTTTTTT.

This clone has only a few counts. V is TRBV19 and J is TRBJ1-5; D uncertain. The CDR3 loop spans 16 amino acids. CDR1 and CDR2 from the germline V gene are LNHDA and SQIVND (reference sequence). The V and J ends lost 7 bases and 4 bases respectively, with 20 bases between them. CDR3 DNA sequence: TGTGCCAGTACCCAGGTTAGTGTCGGAGAGAATCAGCCCCAGCATTTT. It specifies CASTQVSVGENQPQHF.

The chain combines TRBV6-5 with TRBJ1-2, with D tentatively TRBD1 (5 bases). V lost 6 bases to trimming and J lost 8 bases, with 19 bases between them. This CDR3 contains 14 residues. Germline assignment: CDR1 MNHEY and CDR2 SVGAGI. Here the CDR3 reads CASRAPGLNGGYTF. The CDR3 nucleotides are TGTGCCAGCAGGGCGCCGGGACTGAATGGGGGCTACACCTTC.

The J gene is TRBJ2-5, the V gene TRBV5-1; possibly TRBD2 for D (6 bases). The length of the CDR3 is 16 residues. V was clipped by 0 bases and J by 0 bases, with 12 bases between them. The germline CDR1 and CDR2 sequences are SGHRS and YFSETQ. CDR3 in DNA: TGCGCCAGCAGCTTGGTTGGTAGCGGCTACCAAGAGACCCAGTACTTC. This sequence encodes CASSLVGSGYQETQYF.

In this sample, this clone turned up once. Other DNA sequences in this sample translate to the same CDR3. The chain has TRBV4-3 and TRBJ2-7; maybe TRBD1 (5 bases). V was clipped by 0 bases and J by 4 bases, with 10 bases between them. This CDR3 has 14 residues. The germline V gene has CDR1 LGHNA and CDR2 YSLEER. The CDR3 sequence is CASSQEQGSYEQYF. CDR3 DNA sequence: TGCGCCAGCAGCCAAGAGCAGGGTTCTTACGAGCAGTACTTC.

Details on this clone: Other DNA sequences in this sample translate to the same CDR3. V and J are TRBV5-1 and TRBJ1-2; D remains unclear. Trimming removed 1 base from V and 1 base from J, with 2 bases in between. The CDR3 loop spans 12 amino acids. From germline, CDR1 is SGHRS and CDR2 YFSETQ. CDR3 amino acids: CASSLSNYGYTF. The CDR3 coding sequence is TGCGCCAGCAGCTTGAGTAACTATGGCTACACCTTC.

About this clone: Other DNA sequences in the same sample also yield this CDR3. The chain uses TRBV7-3 and TRBJ2-3, with 11 bases that match TRBD2. Germline trimming cut 5 bases from V and 3 bases from J; bases unmatched to any gene: 4. The CDR3 sequence is 15 residues long. The germline V gene has CDR1 SGHTA and CDR2 FQGTGA. In DNA form, the CDR3 reads TGTGCCAGCAGCCGCACTAGCGGGGGAACAGATACGCAGTATTTT. Residues: CASSRTSGGTDTQYF.

The chain carries TRBV10-3 and TRBJ2-1; 10 bases map to TRBD2. Germline CDR1 ENHRY, CDR2 SYGVKD. CDR3 size: 14 residues. Trimming cost V 10 bases and J 5 bases; bases outside gene matches: 8. The CDR3: CASRVAGGHNEQFF. The CDR3 DNA reads TGTGCCAGTAGAGTAGCGGGAGGCCACAATGAGCAGTTCTTC.

V gene TRBV15 combines with J gene TRBJ2-1, with D hard to call. Germline-derived CDR1 and CDR2 are LNHNV and YYDKDF (reference sequence). The CDR3 sequence is 15 residues long. The V gene lost 0 bases and the J gene lost 3 bases, with 9 bases spanning the gap. CDR3 bases: TGTGCCACCAGCAGAGATTCACAGAGCTACAATGAGCAGTTCTTC. This gives the protein CATSRDSQSYNEQFF.

The chain couples TRBV4-1 to TRBJ2-1; tentatively, D is TRBD1 (6 bases). The CDR3 contains 17 residues. Germline loops: CDR1 MGHRA, CDR2 YSYEKL. V was clipped by 1 base and J by 7 bases, with 20 bases between them. CDR3 protein: CASSQVPPRVGANEQFF. In DNA form, the CDR3 reads TGCGCCAGCAGCCAAGTTCCTCCACGTGTGGGGGCTAATGAGCAGTTCTTC.

The V call is TRBV29-1, the J call TRBJ1-2, with unresolved D. V was shortened by 4 bases and J by 4 bases, with 13 bases between the two germline ends. The CDR3 consists of 13 residues. CDR1 is SQVTM and CDR2 is ANQGSEA in the germline V gene. Here the CDR3 reads CSVAVGEGYGYTF. The CDR3, as DNA: TGCAGCGTTGCCGTGGGCGAAGGCTATGGCTACACCTTC. Based on the CDR3 plus reference TRBV29-1 and TRBJ1-2, the full variable domain is SAVISQKPSRDICQRGTSLTIQCQVDSQVTMMFWYRQQPGQSLTLIATANQGSEATYESGFVIDKFPISRPNLTFSTLTVSNMSPEDSSIYLCSVAVGEGYGYTFGSGTRLTVV.

The rearrangement uses TRBV9 and TRBJ2-1; tentative D call: TRBD1 (7 bases). Germline V gene data show CDR1 as SGDLS and CDR2 as YYNGEE. V shed 3 bases and J shed 2 bases, with 12 bases lying between them. The CDR3 is made up of 15 amino acids. CDR3 sequence (DNA): TGTGCCAGCAGCGCAGGGGGGATACCCTACAATGAGCAGTTCTTC. Protein product: CASSAGGIPYNEQFF. Using reference TRBV9 and TRBJ2-1 for the parts outside the CDR3, the full variable domain is DSGVTQTPKHLITATGQRVTLRCSPRSGDLSVYWYQQSLDQGLQFLIQYYNGEERAKGNILERFSAQQFPDLHSELNLSSLELGDSALYFCASSAGGIPYNEQFFGPGTRLTVL.

This sequence joins TRBV2 and TRBJ2-6, with 7 bases identical to TRBD1. Germline lookup yields CDR1 SNHLY and CDR2 FYNNEI. The length of the CDR3 is 12 residues. V dropped 8 bases and J dropped 10; count of bases not matched to a gene: 5. In DNA form, the CDR3 reads TGTGCCAGCGATCGACAGGGTAACGTCCTGACTTTC. Translated, it gives CASDRQGNVLTF.

This chain joins TRBV30 and TRBJ1-1; no firm D call. Germline CDR1 GTSNPN, CDR2 SVGIG (reference sequence). The V end was cut by 1 base, the J end by 0 bases, with 15 bases between. This CDR3 has 16 amino acids. The CDR3 is CAWSGKERLMNTEAFF. In DNA, the CDR3 is TGTGCCTGGAGTGGAAAAGAGAGACTTATGAACACTGAAGCTTTCTTT.

The rearrangement uses TRBV2 and TRBJ2-7, with a possible D match to TRBD2 (6 bases). CDR1 SNHLY and CDR2 FYNNEI come from the germline V gene. The V end lost 3 bases, the J end lost 3 bases, and 15 bases lay between the germline ends. The CDR3 runs to 15 residues. The CDR3 loop is CASSEWGVPNYEQYF. CDR3 in DNA: TGTGCCAGCAGTGAGTGGGGGGTTCCCAACTACGAGCAGTACTTC.

The rearrangement joins TRBV7-9 to TRBJ2-7, with a weak D call TRBD2 (6 bases). CDR1 and CDR2 (germline): SEHNR, FQNEAQ (reference sequence). Trimming cost V 5 bases and J 3 bases, with 14 bases left between them. The CDR3 has 14 residues. The CDR3 coding sequence is TGTGCCAGCAGCCGGGCGGCGGGACGCTACGAGCAGTACTTC. Protein: CASSRAAGRYEQYF. Combining the CDR3 with reference TRBV7-9 and TRBJ2-7 gives the whole variable domain DTGVSQNPRHKITKRGQNVTFRCDPISEHNRLYWYRQTLGQGPEFLTYFQNEAQLEKSRLLSDRFSAERPKGSFSTLEIQRTEQGDSAMYLCASSRAAGRYEQYFGPGTRLTVT.